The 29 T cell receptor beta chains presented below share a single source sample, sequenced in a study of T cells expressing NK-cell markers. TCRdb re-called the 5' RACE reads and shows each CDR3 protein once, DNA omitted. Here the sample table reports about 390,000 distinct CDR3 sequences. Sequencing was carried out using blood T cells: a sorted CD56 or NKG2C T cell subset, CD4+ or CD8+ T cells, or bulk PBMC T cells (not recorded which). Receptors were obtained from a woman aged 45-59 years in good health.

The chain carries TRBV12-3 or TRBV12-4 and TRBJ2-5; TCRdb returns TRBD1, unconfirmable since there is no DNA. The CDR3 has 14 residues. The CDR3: CASSLGDTDGTQYF.

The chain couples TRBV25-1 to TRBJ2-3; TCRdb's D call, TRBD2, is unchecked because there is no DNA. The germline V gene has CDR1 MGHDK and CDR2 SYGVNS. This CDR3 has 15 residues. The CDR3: CASSGTAGRADTQYF.

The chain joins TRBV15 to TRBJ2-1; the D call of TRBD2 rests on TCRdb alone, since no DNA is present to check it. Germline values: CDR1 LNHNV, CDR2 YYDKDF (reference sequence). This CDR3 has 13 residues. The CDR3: CATSREGTDEQFF.

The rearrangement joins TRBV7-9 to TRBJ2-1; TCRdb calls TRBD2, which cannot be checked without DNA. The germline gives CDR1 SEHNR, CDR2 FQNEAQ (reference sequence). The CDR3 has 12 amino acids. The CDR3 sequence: CASSPLQSEQFF.

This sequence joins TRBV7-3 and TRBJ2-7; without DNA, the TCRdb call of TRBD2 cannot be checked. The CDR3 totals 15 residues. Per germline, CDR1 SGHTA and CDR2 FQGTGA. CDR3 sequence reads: CASSSGTPGSYEQYF.

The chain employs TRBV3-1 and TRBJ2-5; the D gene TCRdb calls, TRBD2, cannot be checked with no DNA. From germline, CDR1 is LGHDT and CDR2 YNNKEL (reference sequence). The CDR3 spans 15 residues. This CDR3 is CASSQDPASRETQYF.

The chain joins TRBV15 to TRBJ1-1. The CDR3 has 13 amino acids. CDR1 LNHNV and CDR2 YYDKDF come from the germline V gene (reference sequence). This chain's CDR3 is CATGGGRTSEAFF.

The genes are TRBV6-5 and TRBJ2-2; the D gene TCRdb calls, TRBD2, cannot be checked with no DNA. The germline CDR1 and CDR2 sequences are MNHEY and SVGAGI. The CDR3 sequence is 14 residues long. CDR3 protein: CASSYSREPGELFF.

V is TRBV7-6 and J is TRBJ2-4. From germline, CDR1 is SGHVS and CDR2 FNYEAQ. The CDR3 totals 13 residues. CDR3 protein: CASSLDAANIQYF.

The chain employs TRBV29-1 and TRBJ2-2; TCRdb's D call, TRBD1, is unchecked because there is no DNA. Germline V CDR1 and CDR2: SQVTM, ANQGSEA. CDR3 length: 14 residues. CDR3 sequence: CSVPGQGGFGELFF.

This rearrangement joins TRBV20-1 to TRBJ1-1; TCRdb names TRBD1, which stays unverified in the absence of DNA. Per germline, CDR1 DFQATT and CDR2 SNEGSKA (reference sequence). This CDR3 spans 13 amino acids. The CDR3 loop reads CSAQTGALTEAFF.

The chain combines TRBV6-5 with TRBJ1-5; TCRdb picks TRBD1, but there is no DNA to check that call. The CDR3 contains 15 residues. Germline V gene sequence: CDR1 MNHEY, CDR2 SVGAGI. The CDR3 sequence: CASSYSVGQGQPQHF.

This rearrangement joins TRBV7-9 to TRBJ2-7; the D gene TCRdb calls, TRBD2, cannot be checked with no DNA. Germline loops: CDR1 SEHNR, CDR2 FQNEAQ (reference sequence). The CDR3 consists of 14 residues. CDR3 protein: CASRGLADSYEQYF.

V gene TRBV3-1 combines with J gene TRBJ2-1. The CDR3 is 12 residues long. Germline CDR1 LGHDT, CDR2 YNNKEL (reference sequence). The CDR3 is CASSQILAVQFF.

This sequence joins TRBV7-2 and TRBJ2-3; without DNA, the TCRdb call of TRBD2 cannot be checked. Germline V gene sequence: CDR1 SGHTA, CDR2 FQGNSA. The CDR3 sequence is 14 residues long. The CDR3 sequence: CASSLPGVRDTQYF.

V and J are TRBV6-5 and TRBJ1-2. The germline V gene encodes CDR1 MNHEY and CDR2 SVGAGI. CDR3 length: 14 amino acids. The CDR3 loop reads CASSPLGPYHGYTF.

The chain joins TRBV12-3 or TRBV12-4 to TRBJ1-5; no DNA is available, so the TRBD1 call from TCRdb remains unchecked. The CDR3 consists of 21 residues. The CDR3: CASSLGRLGQGASAEKQPQHF.

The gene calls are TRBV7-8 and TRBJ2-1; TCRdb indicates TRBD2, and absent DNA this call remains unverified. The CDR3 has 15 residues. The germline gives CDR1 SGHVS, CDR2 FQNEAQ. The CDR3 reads CASSSTSGGYNEQFF.

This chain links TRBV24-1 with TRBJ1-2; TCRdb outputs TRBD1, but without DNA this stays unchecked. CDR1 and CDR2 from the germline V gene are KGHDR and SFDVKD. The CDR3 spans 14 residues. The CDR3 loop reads CATSDPPGESGYTF.

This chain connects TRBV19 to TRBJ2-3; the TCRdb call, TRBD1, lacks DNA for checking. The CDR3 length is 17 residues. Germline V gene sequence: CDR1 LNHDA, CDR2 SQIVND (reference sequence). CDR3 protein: CASSIDYEGVSTDTQYF.

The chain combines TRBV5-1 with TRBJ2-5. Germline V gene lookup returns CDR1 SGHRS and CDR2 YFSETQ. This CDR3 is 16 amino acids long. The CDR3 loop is CASRGMVALTAETQYF. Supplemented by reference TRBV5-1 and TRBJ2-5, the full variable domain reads KAGVTQTPRYLIKTRGQQVTLSCSPISGHRSVSWYQQTPGQGLQFLFEYFSETQRNKGNFPGRFSGRQFSNSRSEMNVSTLELGDSALYLCASRGMVALTAETQYFGPGTRLLVL.

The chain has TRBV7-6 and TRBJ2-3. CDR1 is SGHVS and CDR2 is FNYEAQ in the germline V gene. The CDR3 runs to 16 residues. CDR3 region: CASSWRTTDGTDTQYF.

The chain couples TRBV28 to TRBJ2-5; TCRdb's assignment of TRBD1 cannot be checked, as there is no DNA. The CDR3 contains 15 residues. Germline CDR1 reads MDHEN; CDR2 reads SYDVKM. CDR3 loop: CASSFSGRGQETQYF.

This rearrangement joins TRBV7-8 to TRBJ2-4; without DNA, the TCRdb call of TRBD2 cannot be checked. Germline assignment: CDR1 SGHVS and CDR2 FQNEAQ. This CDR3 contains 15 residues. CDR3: CASSLVGGRVDIQYF.

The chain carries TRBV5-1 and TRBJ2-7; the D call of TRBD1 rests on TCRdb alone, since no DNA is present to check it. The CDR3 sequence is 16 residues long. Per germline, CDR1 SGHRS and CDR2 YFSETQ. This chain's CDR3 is CASRDPGTGLSYEQYF.

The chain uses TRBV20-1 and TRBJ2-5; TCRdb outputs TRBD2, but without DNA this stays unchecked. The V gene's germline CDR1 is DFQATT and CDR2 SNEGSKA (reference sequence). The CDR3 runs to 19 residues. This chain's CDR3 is CSARDPLGLAGERRETQYF.

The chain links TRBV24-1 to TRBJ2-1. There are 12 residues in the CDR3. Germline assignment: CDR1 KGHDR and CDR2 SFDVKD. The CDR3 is CATSASYNEQFF.

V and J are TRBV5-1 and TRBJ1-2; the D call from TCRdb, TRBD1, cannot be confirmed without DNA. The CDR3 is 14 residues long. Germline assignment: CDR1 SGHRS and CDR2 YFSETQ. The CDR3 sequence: CASSNIQGAHGYTF. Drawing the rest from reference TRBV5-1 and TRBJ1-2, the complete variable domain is KAGVTQTPRYLIKTRGQQVTLSCSPISGHRSVSWYQQTPGQGLQFLFEYFSETQRNKGNFPGRFSGRQFSNSRSEMNVSTLELGDSALYLCASSNIQGAHGYTFGSGTRLTVV.

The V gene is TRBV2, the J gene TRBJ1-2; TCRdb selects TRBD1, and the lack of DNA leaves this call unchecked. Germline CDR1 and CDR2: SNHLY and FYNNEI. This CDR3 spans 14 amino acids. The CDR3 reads CASSERDRHHGYTF.